This T cell receptor (beta chain) comes out of a study of T-cell memory formation after mild COVID-19. In TCRdb, the 5' RACE reads were re-called with MiXCR into one record per CDR3 protein. Among hundreds of thousands of distinct CDR3 sequences listed, about 20% were seen once. Germline CDR1 SEHNR, CDR2 FQNEAQ (reference sequence). The CDR3 extends over 16 amino acids. V lost 2 bases, J lost 9 bases, and 13 bases stayed unmatched. This clonotype was counted only a few times. This chain joins TRBV7-9 and TRBJ2-1; TRBD2 matches 7 bases. The source is an adult woman who had mild COVID-19 (a few samples of this study predate the infection). Cell type and time point are not known. The material sequenced was PBMCs or a T cell subset sorted from them (not recorded which). CDR3 in DNA: TGTGCCAGCAGCTTACATCGCGGGAGTACTGGGGCTGAGCAGTTCTTC. Its translation: CASSLHRGSTGAEQFF.